Below, 21 T cell receptor beta chains from the same sample are listed, as sequenced in a study of blood T cell repertoires in COVID-19. Clones were read by immunoSEQ multiplex PCR, and TCRdb kept only the in-frame ones, dropping some. The sample lists approximately 490,000 clones, approximately 86% occurring once. Material for sequencing was PBMCs or T cells enriched from blood (not recorded which). All receptors derive from a woman aged 55-69 years who had recovered from COVID-19.

This clone was observed many times. The V call is TRBV10-3, the J call TRBJ2-2; possibly TRBD1 for D (6 bases). In germline, CDR1 is ENHRY, CDR2 SYGVKD. The CDR3 is made up of 17 amino acids. Trimming took 6 bases from V and 3 from J, leaving 20 bases between them. CDR3 DNA: TGTGCCATCAGAGGGACACCATCAAAAGGTTACACCGGGGAGCTGTTTTTT. Amino acids: CAIRGTPSKGYTGELFF.

Comments on this clone: Other DNA sequences in this sample translate to the same CDR3. The gene calls are TRBV6-5 and TRBJ2-7, with D perhaps TRBD1 (6 bases). Between the trimmed V and J ends, which lost 0 bases and 3 bases, there was a span of 12 bases. The CDR3 spans 15 residues. Per germline, CDR1 MNHEY and CDR2 SVGAGI. CDR3 sequence: CASSYSGGRGYEQYF. The CDR3, as DNA: TGTGCCAGCAGTTACTCTGGGGGCAGGGGCTACGAGCAGTACTTC.

This sequence joins TRBV3-1 (or the pseudogene TRBV3-2) and TRBJ1-1; D might be TRBD1 (6 bases). CDR3 length: 13 amino acids. The germline CDR1 and CDR2 sequences are LGHDT and YNNKEL (reference sequence). V dropped 4 bases and J dropped 5 bases, with 11 bases sitting between them. The CDR3 here is CASSLTRGTEAFF. The CDR3, as DNA: TGTGCCAGCAGCCTCACAAGGGGGACTGAAGCTTTCTTT.

The rearrangement uses TRBV7-8 and TRBJ2-2, with 8 positions matching TRBD1. The trim removed 2 bases at V and 4 bases at J, leaving 12 bases unmatched. There are 18 residues in the CDR3. Per the germline V gene, CDR1 is SGHVS and CDR2 is FQNEAQ. This CDR3 reads CASSLSRTGQALTGELFF. The CDR3 DNA is TGTGCCAGCAGCTTATCTAGGACGGGACAGGCACTCACCGGGGAGCTGTTTTTT.

This chain joins TRBV6-5 and TRBJ1-6; maybe TRBD1 (6 bases). This CDR3 comprises 15 residues. CDR1 MNHEY and CDR2 SVGAGI come from the germline V gene. V was shortened by 2 bases and J by 3 bases, with 8 bases between the two germline ends. DNA of the CDR3: TGTGCCAGCAGTTACGGCAGGGGCTATAATTCACCCCTCCACTTT. Translated, it gives CASSYGRGYNSPLHF.

The V and J genes are TRBV6-2 or TRBV6-3 and TRBJ2-4, with a possible D match to TRBD2 (5 bases). Germline CDR1 reads MNHEY; CDR2 reads SVGEGT. CDR3 length: 17 amino acids. Trimming took 0 bases from V and 0 from J, leaving 12 bases between them. The chain's CDR3 is CASSYSDYVLAKNIQYF. The CDR3 DNA follows: TGTGCCAGCAGTTACTCCGACTACGTTCTAGCCAAAAACATTCAGTACTTC.

The genes are TRBV19 and TRBJ1-6; D is unresolved. Per the germline V gene, CDR1 is LNHDA and CDR2 is SQIVND (reference sequence). The CDR3 length is 12 residues. The V end was cut by 5 bases, the J end by 7 bases, with 6 bases between. The CDR3 reads CASSPRNSPLHF. The CDR3 region has the DNA TGTGCCAGTAGTCCCAGAAATTCACCCCTCCACTTT.

Turning to this clone: The sample carries other DNA sequences with the same CDR3. This CDR3 is CASSGTGNTGELFF. CDR3 bases: TGTGCCAGCAGCGGGACAGGGAACACCGGGGAGCTGTTTTTT. The gene calls are TRBV2 and TRBJ2-2, with 8 bases lining up with TRBD1. Per germline, CDR1 SNHLY and CDR2 FYNNEI. The CDR3 extends over 14 amino acids. V was pared by 6 bases and J by 1 base, with 1 base of the junction left unmatched. The full variable domain, completed using reference TRBV2 and TRBJ2-2, is EPEVTQTPSHQVTQMGQEVILRCVPISNHLYFYWYRQILGQKVEFLVSFYNNEISEKSEIFDDQFSVERPDGSNFTLKIRSTKLEDSAMYFCASSGTGNTGELFFGEGSRLTVL.

V and J are TRBV5-8 and TRBJ1-1, with a possible D match to TRBD1 (5 bases). CDR1 and CDR2 from the germline V gene are SGHTS and YDEGEE. The CDR3 length is 13 residues. V was pared by 0 bases and J by 7 bases, with 10 bases between. The CDR3 nucleotides are TGTGCCAGCAGCTTGGGAAGGGGTGGTGAAGCTTTCTTT. Protein: CASSLGRGGEAFF.

The chain joins TRBV6-2 or TRBV6-3 to TRBJ2-1, with D tentatively TRBD2 (7 bases). The CDR3 sequence is 15 residues long. V gave up 0 bases and J gave up 6 bases, with 12 bases separating them. CDR1 is MNHEY and CDR2 is SVGEGT in the germline V gene. The chain's CDR3 is CASSYSRGGLNEQFF. The DNA for the CDR3 is TGTGCCAGCAGTTACTCTAGGGGGGGACTCAATGAGCAGTTCTTC.

About this clone itself: The sample contains more than one DNA sequence encoding this CDR3. The chain has TRBV5-1 and TRBJ1-6; the D gene is possibly TRBD1 (6 bases). V was shortened by 0 bases and J by 6 bases, with 7 bases between the two germline ends. The germline V gene encodes CDR1 SGHRS and CDR2 YFSETQ. This CDR3 spans 14 amino acids. The DNA of the CDR3 is TGCGCCAGCAGCTTGGGAGGGGGTAATTCACCCCTCCACTTT. This encodes CASSLGGGNSPLHF.

The chain carries TRBV29-1 and TRBJ1-2, with D possibly being TRBD1 (6 bases). The CDR3 extends over 13 amino acids. Per germline, CDR1 SQVTM and CDR2 ANQGSEA. V was cut by 5 bases and J by 3 bases, with 13 bases left in between. In nucleotides, the CDR3 is TGCAGCGTTTCCGTAGGGGGGGACTATGGCTACACCTTC. As protein: CSVSVGGDYGYTF.

The chain links TRBV9 to TRBJ2-2; the D gene is possibly TRBD2 (6 bases). Trimming took 2 bases from V and 2 from J, leaving 10 bases between them. The CDR3 covers 15 residues. The germline gives CDR1 SGDLS, CDR2 YYNGEE. Here the CDR3 reads CASSVLLANTGELFF. Written as DNA, the CDR3 is TGTGCCAGCAGCGTCTTACTAGCTAACACCGGGGAGCTGTTTTTT.

This clone has a handful of counts. The chain uses TRBV4-1 and TRBJ1-6; D is undetermined. V was shortened by 3 bases and J by 10 bases, with 25 bases between the two germline ends. The germline V gene encodes CDR1 MGHRA and CDR2 YSYEKL. This CDR3 is 18 amino acids long. The CDR3 bases are TGCGCCAGCAGCCACCCAAACCCGGCGAGGGAGGTTAGGTCACCCCTCCACTTT. This encodes CASSHPNPAREVRSPLHF.

The genes are TRBV5-8 and TRBJ1-2, with D tentatively TRBD1 (5 bases). The CDR3 has 14 residues. In germline, CDR1 is SGHTS, CDR2 YDEGEE. The V end lost 4 bases, the J end lost 1 base, and 11 bases lay between the germline ends. This chain's CDR3 is CASSVGGGNYGYTF. The CDR3 coding sequence is TGTGCCAGCAGCGTAGGCGGGGGTAACTATGGCTACACCTTC.

V and J are TRBV10-1 and TRBJ2-1, with 10 positions matching TRBD2. The CDR3 totals 15 residues. V trimming: 0 bases; J trimming: 8 bases; junction bases outside the gene matches: 4. Germline V lookup: CDR1 WNHNN, CDR2 SYGVQD (reference sequence). The DNA of the CDR3 is TGCGCCAGCAGTGAGTCGGGACTAGCGATTGATGAGCAGTTCTTC. Translation gives CASSESGLAIDEQFF.

The V and J genes are TRBV5-1 and TRBJ2-1, with TRBD1 matching 9 bases. Trimming cost V 4 bases and J 6 bases; bases outside gene matches: 5. CDR3 length: 14 residues. Germline V gives CDR1 SGHRS, CDR2 YFSETQ. As DNA, the CDR3 is TGCGCCAGCAGCCGGGACAGGGTGGGCAATGAGCAGTTCTTC. Protein product: CASSRDRVGNEQFF.

V and J are TRBV19 and TRBJ2-6; 9 positions match TRBD1. Trimming took 3 bases from V and 1 from J; bases not matched to a gene: 4. This CDR3 is 17 amino acids long. Germline CDR1 is LNHDA and CDR2 is SQIVND (reference sequence). The CDR3, as DNA: TGTGCCAGTAGTATTGGGACAGGGCAATCTGGGGCCAACGTCCTGACTTTC. Translation: CASSIGTGQSGANVLTF. The variable domain in full, completed from reference TRBV19 and TRBJ2-6, reads DGGITQSPKYLFRKEGQNVTLSCEQNLNHDAMYWYRQDPGQGLRLIYYSQIVNDFQKGDIAEGYSVSREKKESFPLTVTSAQKNPTAFYLCASSIGTGQSGANVLTFGAGSRLTVL.

The chain links TRBV9 to TRBJ1-4; 8 nucleotides match TRBD1. CDR3 length: 15 residues. The V segment lost 4 bases and the J segment 7 bases; nucleotides outside the gene matches: 9. Germline V gene lookup returns CDR1 SGDLS and CDR2 YYNGEE. This CDR3 is CASSPRQGSVEKLFF. CDR3 sequence (DNA): TGTGCCAGCAGCCCCCGACAGGGGAGTGTTGAAAAACTGTTTTTT.

The chain is built from TRBV3-1 (or the pseudogene TRBV3-2) and TRBJ1-3, with 8 nucleotides matching TRBD1. This CDR3 has 15 residues. The V gene's germline CDR1 is LGHDT and CDR2 YNNKEL (reference sequence). J lost 4 bases, V lost 3 bases, and 5 bases had no gene match. The CDR3 DNA reads as TGTGCCAGCAGCCAGTGGACAGGGTCCGGAAACACCATATATTTT. Translation: CASSQWTGSGNTIYF.

The chain employs TRBV7-8 and TRBJ1-1; D perhaps matches TRBD1 (5 bases). The CDR3 consists of 13 residues. Germline values: CDR1 SGHVS, CDR2 FQNEAQ. Between the trimmed V and J ends, which lost 4 bases and 11 bases, there was a span of 17 bases. The CDR3 region is CASSSPDIGGAFF. The CDR3 coding sequence is TGTGCCAGCAGCTCCCCAGATATTGGGGGGGCTTTCTTT.